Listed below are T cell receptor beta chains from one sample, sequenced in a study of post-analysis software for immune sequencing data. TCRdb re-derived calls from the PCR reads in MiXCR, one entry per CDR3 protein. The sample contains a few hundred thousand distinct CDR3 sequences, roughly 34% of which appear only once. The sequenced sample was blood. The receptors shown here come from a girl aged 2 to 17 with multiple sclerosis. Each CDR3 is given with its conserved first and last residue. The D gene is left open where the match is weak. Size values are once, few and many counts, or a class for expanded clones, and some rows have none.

TGTGCCAGCTCACCACCGGGGGGGCCATTGACAGATACGCAGTATTTT	CASSPPGGPLTDTQYF	-	TRBV18	-	TRBJ2-3
TGTGCCAGCTCACCGCCTCGACTAGCGGGGGGGCCCGATGAGCAGTTCTTC	CASSPPRLAGGPDEQFF	-	TRBV18	TRBD2	TRBJ2-1
TGTGCCAGCAGCCGACCGGGTAATCAGCCCCAGCATTTT	CASSRPGNQPQHF	few	TRBV6-5	-	TRBJ1-5
TGTGCCGGAACTCGGGACTCCGGCAATGAGCAGTTCTTC	CAGTRDSGNEQFF	-	TRBV2	-	TRBJ2-1
TGCGCCAGCAGCTTGGACCTCCCGGGGCAGAGCTCCTACGAGCAGTACTTC	CASSLDLPGQSSYEQYF	-	TRBV5-1	-	TRBJ2-7
TGTGCCAGCAGGGGCGAGGATGGCTACACCTTC	CASRGEDGYTF	-	TRBV2	-	TRBJ1-2
-	CSAHPFGAGNIQYF	-	TRBV20-1	-	TRBJ2-4
TGTGCCAGCTCACCCGGCACTACCTACGAGCAGTACTTC	CASSPGTTYEQYF	many	TRBV18	-	TRBJ2-7
TGTGCCAGCAGTGGGGACAGGGGAGGCAATCAGCCCCAGCATTTT	CASSGDRGGNQPQHF	-	TRBV2	TRBD1	TRBJ1-5
TGCAGTGCCCCCGCAGGGGGCACAGATACGCAGTATTTT	CSAPAGGTDTQYF	-	TRBV20-1	-	TRBJ2-3
TGTGCCAGCAGCTTGGCTGGGGGCGTGAACGAGCAGTACTTC	CASSLAGGVNEQYF	-	TRBV11-1	-	TRBJ2-7
TGTGCCAGCAGTCGGCGGACAGGGGTAACCGAGCAGTACTTC	CASSRRTGVTEQYF	-	TRBV27	TRBD1	TRBJ2-7
TGTGCCAGCAGCCCAAACCGAGACAGTGGGCAGTCCCAGCATTTT	CASSPNRDSGQSQHF	-	TRBV3-1	-	TRBJ1-5
TGCAGTCCTTCAGGGGGTCTTTCCTACGAGCAGTACTTC	CSPSGGLSYEQYF	-	TRBV20-1	TRBD1	TRBJ2-7
TGTGCCAGCAGTTTTCCTTGGGGTCACACTGAAGCTTTCTTT	CASSFPWGHTEAFF	-	TRBV12-3/TRBV12-4	-	TRBJ1-1
TGCAGTGCACGAAACAGCGGCGAGCAGTACTTC	CSARNSGEQYF	-	TRBV20-1	-	TRBJ2-7
TGTGCCAGCAGCCCACCCTCGAACTATGGCTACACCTTC	CASSPPSNYGYTF	-	TRBV6-5	-	TRBJ1-2
TGCAGTGCTAGTCCGCAGGTGGTCCTTAATTCACCCCTCCACTTT	CSASPQVVLNSPLHF	-	TRBV20-1	-	TRBJ1-6
TGCGCCAGCAGCTTGTTTACGGGGTTAAAGACCCAGTACTTC	CASSLFTGLKTQYF	few	TRBV5-1	-	TRBJ2-5
TGTGCCAGCAGCACCACGTACAGGGGACAGGGGGAAGAGACCCAGTACTTC	CASSTTYRGQGEETQYF	few	TRBV7-9	TRBD1	TRBJ2-5
TGTGCCAGCAGTTTCCTCCAGGGGGGCTATGGCTACACCTTC	CASSFLQGGYGYTF	-	TRBV28	TRBD1	TRBJ1-2
TGTGCCACCCAGGACGATAACTATGGCTACACCTTC	CATQDDNYGYTF	few	TRBV28	-	TRBJ1-2
TGTGCCAGCAGCTTAAAGGGTGGGAGTGAGCAGTTCTTC	CASSLKGGSEQFF	few	TRBV7-9	-	TRBJ2-1
TGTGCCAGCAGCACCGGGCTATTAGACGCAGATACGCAGTATTTT	CASSTGLLDADTQYF	-	TRBV7-6	-	TRBJ2-3
TGTGCCAGCAGCGTGGGGGGGCCCAAGCTAAACATTCAGTACTTC	CASSVGGPKLNIQYF	-	TRBV9	-	TRBJ2-4
TGTGCCACCAGTGATTTCCCGGGACAGGAGCAGTTCTTC	CATSDFPGQEQFF	-	TRBV24-1	TRBD1	TRBJ2-1
TGTGCCACCAGCAGAGTCCCCGACAGGGACGGGGAAGAGCAGTACTTC	CATSRVPDRDGEEQYF	once	TRBV15	TRBD1	TRBJ2-7
TGCGCCAGCAGAGGGACATGGTTGGACACCGGGGAGCTGTTTTTT	CASRGTWLDTGELFF	-	TRBV5-1	-	TRBJ2-2
TGTGCCATCAGTGAGTCGGGACTAGTGGGCACAGATACGCAGTATTTT	CAISESGLVGTDTQYF	-	TRBV10-3	TRBD2	TRBJ2-3
TGCAGTGCTAGTGCAGGGGTGGGGGAGACCCAGTACTTC	CSASAGVGETQYF	once	TRBV20-1	-	TRBJ2-5
TGTGCCAGCAGCTTAGAGGCCGGGGTTCGGAACTATGGCTACACCTTC	CASSLEAGVRNYGYTF	-	TRBV7-8	-	TRBJ1-2
TGCAGTGCTAGTGATACTAGCGGACGTCACACAGATACGCAGTATTTT	CSASDTSGRHTDTQYF	-	TRBV20-1	TRBD2	TRBJ2-3
TGCAGTGCTAGACGGGGGTGGTCAGGACAAGAGACCCAGTACTTC	CSARRGWSGQETQYF	-	TRBV20-1	-	TRBJ2-5
TGTGCCAGCAGCTTAGGCGCCCTCAGCACAGATACGCAGTATTTT	CASSLGALSTDTQYF	-	TRBV7-9	-	TRBJ2-3
TGCAGTGCTAGAGATCTCATGGGGACTAGGGTATTCCACGAGCAGTACTTC	CSARDLMGTRVFHEQYF	-	TRBV20-1	TRBD2	TRBJ2-7
TGTGCCAGCAGCTTAGGCTCTAGCGGGGGTCACGGAAAGACCCAGTACTTC	CASSLGSSGGHGKTQYF	few	TRBV7-2	TRBD2	TRBJ2-5
TGTGCCAGCAGCAGCGTCGGGCAGGGTGCCAACGTCCTGACTTTC	CASSSVGQGANVLTF	few	TRBV7-8	-	TRBJ2-6
TGCGCCAGCAGCTTCGGGACAGGGAAAAATTCACCCCTCCACTTT	CASSFGTGKNSPLHF	-	TRBV5-1	TRBD1	TRBJ1-6
TGTGCCAGCAGCGTAGCCCATTCTAGCGGCTATGGCTACACCTTC	CASSVAHSSGYGYTF	few	TRBV9	-	TRBJ1-2
TGTGCCAGCAGCTCCCTAGCGGGGGCCGAAGAGACCCAGTACTTC	CASSSLAGAEETQYF	-	TRBV11-2	TRBD2	TRBJ2-5
TGTGCCAGCAGCGCAACTAGCCGGGACGGAGGCTACACCTTC	CASSATSRDGGYTF	few	TRBV7-8	-	TRBJ1-2
TGCGCCAGCAGCTTAATAGGGGGACAGAACTACGAGCAGTACTTC	CASSLIGGQNYEQYF	-	TRBV5-1	TRBD1	TRBJ2-7
TGTGCCAGCAGGCTGACAGGGCCCTTTGAAGCTTTCTTT	CASRLTGPFEAFF	-	TRBV12-3/TRBV12-4	TRBD1	TRBJ1-1
TGTGCCAGTAGTATGGAGACACGTAGGGGTCAGCCCCAGCATTTT	CASSMETRRGQPQHF	-	TRBV19	-	TRBJ1-5
TGTGCCAGCAGCCTAAGCTGGAGGGATACGCAGTATTTT	CASSLSWRDTQYF	-	TRBV3-1	-	TRBJ2-3
TGTGCCAGCACTGCACCCTCCCTGGATGAAAAACTGTTTTTT	CASTAPSLDEKLFF	once	TRBV12-3/TRBV12-4	-	TRBJ1-4
TGTGCCAGCAGCTTAGCGGTCGCAGAACGCAATGAGCAGTTCTTC	CASSLAVAERNEQFF	-	TRBV7-9	-	TRBJ2-1
TGTGCCAGCAGTGCCACAGGTTCCTACGAGCAGTACTTC	CASSATGSYEQYF	many	TRBV25-1	-	TRBJ2-7
TGTGCCAGCAGCCGCAAAGTTTCTATGAGCTCCTACAATAAGCAGTTCTTC	CASSRKVSMSSYNKQFF	-	TRBV3-1	-	TRBJ2-1
TGTGCCAGTGACAGGGGGAGTCAGCCCCAGCATTTT	CASDRGSQPQHF	-	TRBV28	TRBD1	TRBJ1-5
TGCAGCGTTGAGGGCGGGGGTGGCAAAAACATTCAGTACTTC	CSVEGGGGKNIQYF	many	TRBV29-1	TRBD2	TRBJ2-4
TGTGCCAGCAGCGTAGTAGGAGCTAATTCACCCCTCCACTTT	CASSVVGANSPLHF	-	TRBV9	-	TRBJ1-6
TGTGCCAGCAGTGCCCTAGCGGGGGGCCCCTACGAGCAGTACTTC	CASSALAGGPYEQYF	many	TRBV6-5	TRBD2	TRBJ2-7
TGTGCCAGCAGTTTCGGGTCTCATATGAACACTGAAGCTTTCTTT	CASSFGSHMNTEAFF	-	TRBV12-3/TRBV12-4	-	TRBJ1-1
TGCGCCAGCAGCTTGGATGGGACTAGCCCTTTTGGGACCCAGTACTTC	CASSLDGTSPFGTQYF	-	TRBV5-1	TRBD2	TRBJ2-5
TGCAGTGCTAGGGGGAAGAACTATGGCTACACCTTC	CSARGKNYGYTF	few	TRBV20-1	-	TRBJ1-2
TGTGCCAGCAGCCCGCAAAGGGATTCACCCCTCCACTTT	CASSPQRDSPLHF	few	TRBV7-9	-	TRBJ1-6
TGTGCCAGCATGAATACAGAGGCGAACACTGAAGCTTTCTTT	CASMNTEANTEAFF	-	TRBV19	-	TRBJ1-1
TGTGCCAGCAGCTCAGCAGGGGACCAGCCCCAGCATTTT	CASSSAGDQPQHF	-	TRBV7-9	-	TRBJ1-5